The 32 T cell receptor beta chains reported below all come from one sample, sequenced in a study of Ad26.COV2.S vaccination and SARS-CoV-2 variants. Documented treatment: about 20 received Ad26.COV2.S at low or high dose, single or two shots; roughly five received placebo; per-sample allocation not given. The study sampled participants on day 63 after the first vaccine or placebo injection. The table came from immunoSEQ multiplex PCR; TCRdb's copy has only in-frame clones and leaves some out. The sample has around 320,000 clones; just under 85% are singletons. The sample was peripheral blood, taken in a trial of Ad26.COV2.S vaccine versus placebo. These receptors all come from a person aged 18-65 years who received the Ad26.COV2.S COVID-19 vaccine or a placebo.

The rearrangement uses TRBV5-4 and TRBJ2-3; D is possibly TRBD1 (6 bases). Between the trimmed V and J ends, which lost 2 bases and 2 bases, there was a span of 12 bases. This CDR3 comprises 15 residues. From germline, CDR1 is SGHNT and CDR2 YYREEE (reference sequence). DNA of the CDR3: TGTGCCAGCAGCTTCCGAGGACAGATCACAGATACGCAGTATTTT. Translated: CASSFRGQITDTQYF.

The gene calls are TRBV7-9 and TRBJ1-3; D is undetermined. In germline, CDR1 is SEHNR, CDR2 FQNEAQ (reference sequence). Between the trimmed V and J ends, which lost 10 bases and 0 bases, there was a span of 10 bases. The CDR3 extends over 13 amino acids. The CDR3 nucleotides read TGTGCCACCGCTGGGTCCTCTGGAAACACCATATATTTT. Amino acids: CATAGSSGNTIYF.

The V and J genes are TRBV7-2 and TRBJ1-5, with unresolved D. Germline values: CDR1 SGHTA, CDR2 FQGNSA. This CDR3 region has 18 residues. V lost 0 bases, J lost 0 bases, and 15 bases lay in between. The CDR3, as DNA: TGTGCCAGCAGCTTAGCGATAAACAGAAATTATAGCAATCAGCCCCAGCATTTT. Protein: CASSLAINRNYSNQPQHF.

This chain joins TRBV27 and TRBJ2-1, with 8 bases lining up with TRBD2. CDR3 size: 16 residues. The V and J ends lost 1 base and 0 bases, in that order; junction bases with no gene match: 2. Germline assignment: CDR1 MNHEY and CDR2 SMNVEV (reference sequence). CDR3 in DNA: TGTGCCAGCAGTTTATTTGCGGGGGGCTCCTACAATGAGCAGTTCTTC. Protein: CASSLFAGGSYNEQFF.

The V call is TRBV4-2, the J call TRBJ1-3; 9 bases fit TRBD1. The J segment lost 3 bases and the V segment lost 1 base, leaving 4 bases of the junction unmatched. Germline V CDR1 and CDR2: LGHNA, YNFKEQ. This CDR3 is 16 amino acids long. CDR3 loop: CASSQGWTGVGNTIYF. CDR3 DNA: TGTGCCAGCAGCCAAGGGTGGACAGGGGTTGGAAACACCATATATTTT.

The V and J genes are TRBV7-8 and TRBJ1-4; 9 bases map to TRBD1. Germline loops: CDR1 SGHVS, CDR2 FQNEAQ. Trimming cost V 5 bases and J 5 bases; bases outside gene matches: 6. CDR3 length: 15 amino acids. CDR3 in amino acids: CASSRDRGGNEKLFF. CDR3 nucleotides: TGTGCCAGCAGCCGAGACAGGGGGGGGAATGAAAAACTGTTTTTT. Supplemented by reference TRBV7-8 and TRBJ1-4, the full variable domain reads GAGVSQSPRYKVAKRGQDVALRCDPISGHVSLFWYQQALGQGPEFLTYFQNEAQLDKSGLPSDRFFAERPEGSVSTLKIQRTQQEDSAVYLCASSRDRGGNEKLFFGSGTQLSVL.

This chain connects TRBV5-1 to TRBJ1-5, with D perhaps TRBD1 (5 bases). CDR1 SGHRS and CDR2 YFSETQ come from the germline V gene. V was clipped by 2 bases and J by 2 bases, with 17 bases between them. The CDR3 extends over 17 amino acids. In DNA form, the CDR3 reads TGCGCCAGCAGCTTCGGTCCGGCAGGGTTGGGCAATCAGCCCCAGCATTTT. This sequence encodes CASSFGPAGLGNQPQHF.

The chain carries TRBV9 and TRBJ2-1; possible D gene TRBD2, 6 bases. CDR1 and CDR2 (germline): SGDLS, YYNGEE. The CDR3 extends over 13 amino acids. V was trimmed by 0 bases and J by 9 bases, leaving 10 bases between them. The CDR3 sequence is CASSVGLVPEQFF. CDR3 sequence (DNA): TGTGCCAGCAGCGTAGGACTAGTGCCTGAGCAGTTCTTC. The variable domain in full, completed from reference TRBV9 and TRBJ2-1, reads DSGVTQTPKHLITATGQRVTLRCSPRSGDLSVYWYQQSLDQGLQFLIQYYNGEERAKGNILERFSAQQFPDLHSELNLSSLELGDSALYFCASSVGLVPEQFFGPGTRLTVL.

This rearrangement joins TRBV6-1 to TRBJ2-2, with D uncertain. Germline loops: CDR1 MNHNS, CDR2 SASEGT. V lost 4 bases, J lost 2 bases, and 14 bases lay in between. This CDR3 spans 16 amino acids. The CDR3 sequence is CASSGRASGNTGELFF. CDR3 nucleotide sequence: TGTGCCAGCAGTGGCCGGGCGAGTGGCAACACCGGGGAGCTGTTTTTT.

V usage is TRBV5-1 and J usage is TRBJ1-3; no definite D call. The germline V gene encodes CDR1 SGHRS and CDR2 YFSETQ. V was cut by 0 bases and J by 2 bases, with 9 bases left in between. The CDR3 covers 15 residues. The chain's CDR3 is CASSLGRTAGNTIYF. The DNA of the CDR3 is TGCGCCAGCAGCTTGGGGCGGACCGCTGGAAACACCATATATTTT.

V gene TRBV27 combines with J gene TRBJ2-7; perhaps TRBD2 as D (5 bases). Trimming removed 4 bases from V and 7 bases from J, with 8 bases in between. Germline loops: CDR1 MNHEY, CDR2 SMNVEV (reference sequence). This CDR3 is 11 amino acids long. Here the CDR3 reads CASSSSGEQYF. Here the CDR3 DNA reads TGTGCCAGCAGTTCCTCGGGGGAGCAGTACTTC.

J is TRBJ2-2 and V is TRBV7-9; possibly TRBD2 for D (5 bases). V was clipped by 5 bases and J by 3 bases, with 13 bases between them. Germline CDR1 is SEHNR and CDR2 is FQNEAQ (reference sequence). The CDR3 loop spans 15 amino acids. In nucleotides, the CDR3 is TGTGCCAGCAGCGGCATGGCCGGGGACACCGGGGAGCTGTTTTTT. This translates into CASSGMAGDTGELFF.

The chain combines TRBV6-5 with TRBJ1-2; 9 bases match TRBD1. This CDR3 has 14 amino acids. J gave up 5 bases and V 2 bases, and 3 bases lay outside the gene matches. Germline V gene data show CDR1 as MNHEY and CDR2 as SVGAGI. The CDR3 region is CASSYGQGSYGYTF. In DNA, the CDR3 is TGTGCCAGCAGTTACGGACAGGGGAGTTATGGCTACACCTTC.

This chain uses TRBV7-3 with TRBJ1-2, with TRBD1 as a possible D gene (6 bases). The CDR3 runs to 13 residues. Germline-derived CDR1 and CDR2 are SGHTA and FQGTGA. The V end lost 3 bases, the J end lost 6 bases, and 11 bases lay between the germline ends. CDR3 loop: CASSFRGNNGYTF. The CDR3 DNA sequence: TGTGCCAGCAGCTTTAGGGGGAACAATGGCTACACCTTC. The full variable domain, rest sourced from reference TRBV7-3 and TRBJ1-2, is GAGVSQTPSNKVTEKGKYVELRCDPISGHTALYWYRQSLGQGPEFLIYFQGTGAADDSGLPNDRFFAVRPEGSVSTLKIQRTERGDSAVYLCASSFRGNNGYTFGSGTRLTVV.

There are many counts of this clone. The chain uses TRBV10-3 and TRBJ1-1; no clear D gene. Germline CDR1 ENHRY, CDR2 SYGVKD. V gave up 7 bases and J gave up 2 bases, with 11 bases separating them. There are 13 residues in the CDR3. The CDR3, as DNA: TGTGCCATCAATCAAAACGTTAACACTGAAGCTTTCTTT. Translated: CAINQNVNTEAFF.

The rearrangement joins TRBV5-1 to TRBJ2-7; 9 bases line up with TRBD1. V trimming: 4 bases; J trimming: 5 bases; junction bases outside the gene matches: 7. Germline lookup yields CDR1 SGHRS and CDR2 YFSETQ. The length of the CDR3 is 14 residues. The CDR3 spells CASSITGGVDEQYF. The DNA of the CDR3 is TGCGCCAGCAGCATTACAGGGGGCGTCGACGAGCAGTACTTC.

This chain joins TRBV9 and TRBJ2-1; maybe TRBD1 (6 bases). CDR1 is SGDLS, CDR2 YYNGEE, per germline. The CDR3 is 15 amino acids. Trimming removed 4 bases at V and 8 bases at J, with 19 bases between. In DNA form, the CDR3 reads TGTGCCAGCAGCTACTTACCTCAGGGGATCTATGAGCAGTTCTTC. Translation: CASSYLPQGIYEQFF.

The chain links TRBV18 to TRBJ1-6; no definite D call. This CDR3 spans 13 amino acids. Germline CDR1 and CDR2: KGHSH and LQKENI. V gave up 5 bases and J gave up 7 bases, with 9 bases separating them. As DNA, the CDR3 is TGTGCCAGCTCAGGTGGCAGAAATTCACCCCTCCACTTT. Translating gives CASSGGRNSPLHF.

This clone was detected once. Other DNA sequences in this specimen translate into the identical CDR3. The chain is built from TRBV7-3 and TRBJ1-1; D is unclear. In germline, CDR1 is SGHTA, CDR2 FQGTGA. The CDR3 spans 13 residues. The germline V and J ends were trimmed by 1 base and 1 base, with 4 bases remaining between them. In DNA form, the CDR3 reads TGTGCCAGCAGCTTAAGAGGGAACACTGAAGCTTTCTTT. Amino acids: CASSLRGNTEAFF.

The chain links TRBV6-4 to TRBJ2-7, with no clear D. V was shortened by 6 bases and J by 2 bases, with 17 bases between the two germline ends. Per the germline V gene, CDR1 is MRHNA and CDR2 is SNTAGT. This CDR3 contains 15 residues. The CDR3 sequence is CASRTTDTGPYEQYF. The CDR3 DNA follows: TGTGCCAGCAGAACAACTGACACCGGTCCCTACGAGCAGTACTTC.

This clone has only one observation. The V gene is TRBV9, the J gene TRBJ1-2; the match to TRBD1 covers 9 bases. Unmatched junction bases numbered 2, after V lost 3 bases and J lost 2 bases. The length of the CDR3 is 14 residues. Germline values: CDR1 SGDLS, CDR2 YYNGEE. CDR3 coding DNA: TGTGCCAGCAGCGCCGGGACAGGGAACTATGGCTACACCTTC. Translation gives CASSAGTGNYGYTF.

The V gene is TRBV5-4, the J gene TRBJ1-2, with TRBD1 matching over 11 bases. After removal of 5 bases from V and 2 bases from J, the junction contained 5 bases not matched to a gene. The CDR3 has 15 amino acids. CDR1 SGHNT and CDR2 YYREEE come from the germline V gene (reference sequence). The chain's CDR3 is CASRDWDRGNYGYTF. In DNA, the CDR3 is TGTGCCAGCAGAGATTGGGACAGGGGGAACTATGGCTACACCTTC.

V gene TRBV7-9 combines with J gene TRBJ2-3; D possibly corresponds to TRBD2 (7 bases). With 8 bases removed from V and 2 bases from J, the gap between germline ends came to 11 bases. The CDR3 totals 13 residues. The germline V gene encodes CDR1 SEHNR and CDR2 FQNEAQ (reference sequence). CDR3 protein: CASAGALTDTQYF. CDR3 coding DNA: TGTGCCAGCGCGGGGGCCCTCACAGATACGCAGTATTTT.

This clone was counted once. The rearrangement joins TRBV11-3 to TRBJ1-1, with TRBD1 matching over 10 bases. V was clipped by 4 bases and J by 7 bases; unmatched bases: 9. CDR1 SGHNT and CDR2 YENEEA come from the germline V gene. The CDR3 has 15 residues. The CDR3 loop reads CASSSRDRGTHEAFF. The CDR3 nucleotides read TGTGCCAGCAGCTCCAGGGACAGGGGAACTCATGAAGCTTTCTTT.

The chain employs TRBV18 and TRBJ1-1, with a possible D match to TRBD1 (5 bases). The CDR3 contains 13 residues. The germline V and J ends were trimmed by 3 bases and 4 bases, with 9 bases remaining between them. The germline V gene has CDR1 KGHSH and CDR2 LQKENI. The CDR3 nucleotides read TGTGCCAGCTCACCTCCAGGGACCACTGAAGCTTTCTTT. Amino acid sequence: CASSPPGTTEAFF.

In its sample, this clone was seen a few times. The sample has other DNA sequences that encode this CDR3 too. This chain links TRBV5-1 with TRBJ1-3, with no clear D. The V end was cut by 2 bases, the J end by 4 bases, with 10 bases between. The CDR3 spans 14 residues. Germline CDR1 and CDR2: SGHRS and YFSETQ. This CDR3 is CASSLAGYGNTIYF. Here the CDR3 DNA reads TGCGCCAGCAGCTTAGCAGGATACGGAAACACCATATATTTT.

This clone was observed a handful of times. V is TRBV6-2 or TRBV6-3 and J is TRBJ2-7; 12 nucleotides line up with TRBD1. V gave up 0 bases and J gave up 7 bases; unmatched junction bases: 4. Germline loops: CDR1 MNHEY, CDR2 SVGEGT. The length of the CDR3 is 15 residues. CDR3 loop: CASSYSGQGAQEQYF. CDR3 nucleotide sequence: TGTGCCAGCAGTTACTCGGGACAGGGGGCGCAAGAGCAGTACTTC.

This clone has a handful of counts. The chain links TRBV7-3 to TRBJ1-4; TRBD1 agrees at 10 bases. The CDR3 loop spans 14 amino acids. Germline V lookup: CDR1 SGHTA, CDR2 FQGTGA. Trimming cost V 5 bases and J 8 bases; bases outside gene matches: 5. CDR3 amino acids: CASSPTGGEEKLFF. As DNA, the CDR3 is TGTGCCAGCAGCCCGACAGGGGGCGAGGAAAAACTGTTTTTT.

The chain has TRBV28 and TRBJ2-5; weak D call: TRBD1 (7 bases). The CDR3 length is 13 residues. V lost 6 bases, J lost 5 bases, and 13 bases lay in between. In germline, CDR1 is MDHEN, CDR2 SYDVKM. CDR3 residues: CASSQGGEETQYF. The CDR3 DNA reads as TGTGCCAGCAGCCAGGGGGGCGAGGAGACCCAGTACTTC.

This sequence joins TRBV12-3 or TRBV12-4 and TRBJ2-7, with D perhaps matching TRBD1 (5 bases). The V gene lost 3 bases and the J gene lost 3 bases, with 9 bases spanning the gap. CDR3 length: 13 amino acids. CDR3 residues: CASSLDTRYEQYF. The CDR3 nucleotides read TGTGCCAGCAGTTTGGACACCCGCTACGAGCAGTACTTC.

This clone was recorded once. The rearrangement joins TRBV10-3 to TRBJ1-1; D is ambiguous. V was shortened by 4 bases and J by 1 base, with 10 bases between the two germline ends. The CDR3 is 14 residues long. The V gene's germline CDR1 is ENHRY and CDR2 SYGVKD. CDR3 DNA sequence: TGTGCCATCAGTGCCCAGTTCTGGAACACTGAAGCTTTCTTT. Translating gives CAISAQFWNTEAFF.

The chain is built from TRBV6-6 and TRBJ2-2; tentative D call: TRBD1 (6 bases). Germline CDR1 and CDR2: MNHNY and SVGAGI (reference sequence). V gave up 9 bases and J gave up 2 bases, with 19 bases separating them. The CDR3 covers 16 residues. The CDR3 reads CASTGLAPVNTGELFF. The CDR3, as DNA: TGTGCCAGTACAGGGCTAGCCCCCGTTAACACCGGGGAGCTGTTTTTT.